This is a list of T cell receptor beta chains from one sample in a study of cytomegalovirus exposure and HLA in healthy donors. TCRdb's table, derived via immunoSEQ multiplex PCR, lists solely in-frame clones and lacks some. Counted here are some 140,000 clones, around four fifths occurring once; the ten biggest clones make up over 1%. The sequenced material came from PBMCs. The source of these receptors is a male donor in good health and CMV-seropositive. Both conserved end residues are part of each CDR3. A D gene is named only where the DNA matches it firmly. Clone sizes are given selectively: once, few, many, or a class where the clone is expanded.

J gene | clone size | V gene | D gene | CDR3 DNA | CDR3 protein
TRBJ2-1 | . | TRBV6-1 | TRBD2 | TGTGCCAGCAGTGAGTCGAGCGGGGGCTCTTCCGAGCAGTTCTTC | CASSESSGGSSEQFF
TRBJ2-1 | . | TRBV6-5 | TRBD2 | TGTGCCAGCAGTTATACGGCTAGCGGGAGCTATGAGCAGTTCTTC | CASSYTASGSYEQFF
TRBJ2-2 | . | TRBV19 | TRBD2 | TGTGCCAGTAGTATAGAGGGGGGGACCGGGGAGCTGTTTTTT | CASSIEGGTGELFF
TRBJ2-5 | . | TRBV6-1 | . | TGTGCCAGTACGACTAGAGTCCAAGAGACCCAGTACTTC | CASTTRVQETQYF
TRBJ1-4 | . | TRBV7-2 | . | TGTGCCAGCAGCTTCCCGGTGGCAGGGGACGGAAAACTGTTTTTT | CASSFPVAGDGKLFF
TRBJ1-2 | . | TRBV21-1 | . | TGTGCCACCACCCCCCGGGACAGCGTGCTCTATGGCTACACCTTC | CATTPRDSVLYGYTF
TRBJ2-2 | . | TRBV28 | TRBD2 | TGTGCCAGCAGCTACTTGGGGACTAGCCCCCGCTCTGCCGGGGAGCTGTTTTTT | CASSYLGTSPRSAGELFF
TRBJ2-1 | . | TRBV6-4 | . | TGTGCCAGCAGCTACAATGGCCAGGACAATGAGCAGTTCTTC | CASSYNGQDNEQFF
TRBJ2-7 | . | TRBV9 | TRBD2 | TGTGCCAGCAGTTTAGCGGGAGACCCCTACGAGCAGTACTTC | CASSLAGDPYEQYF
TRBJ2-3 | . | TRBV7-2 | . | TGTGCCAGCAGCCCCAACCAGGGGGATACGCAGTATTTT | CASSPNQGDTQYF
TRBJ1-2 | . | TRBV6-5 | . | TGTGCCCGCTCAAAGGGCGGGGGCTACACCTTC | CARSKGGGYTF
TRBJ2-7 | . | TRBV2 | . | TGTGCCAGCATATATGGGCCCTACGAGCAGTACTTC | CASIYGPYEQYF
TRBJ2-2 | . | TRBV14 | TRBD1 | TGTGCCAGCAGCCGACAGGGGGTTGAAAGCGGGGAGCTGTTTTTT | CASSRQGVESGELFF
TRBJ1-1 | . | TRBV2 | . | TGTGCCAGCAGTGAATCCTCGACGACAAGGGGCCCGAACACTGAAGCTTTCTTT | CASSESSTTRGPNTEAFF
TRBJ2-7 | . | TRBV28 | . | TGTGCCAGCAGGCCCATAGACCGGAGTGTAAGCTACGAGCAGTACTTC | CASRPIDRSVSYEQYF
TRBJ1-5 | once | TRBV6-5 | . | TGTGCCAGCAGTTACGGGTCAGGGGTTCAGCCCCAGCATTTT | CASSYGSGVQPQHF
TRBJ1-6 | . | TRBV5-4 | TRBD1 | TGTGCCAGCAGCCCTGGACAGGACGATTCACCCCTCCACTTT | CASSPGQDDSPLHF
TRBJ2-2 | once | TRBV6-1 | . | TGTGCCAGCAGTGCACCAGCGAACACCGGGGAGCTGTTTTTT | CASSAPANTGELFF
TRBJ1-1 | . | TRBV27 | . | TGTGCCAGCAGTCAAGGGAGGGGCACTGAAGCTTTCTTT | CASSQGRGTEAFF
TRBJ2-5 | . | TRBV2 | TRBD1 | TGTGCCAGCGAAAAACAACCCTTCCAGGACAGGCAAGAGACCCAGTACTTC | CASEKQPFQDRQETQYF
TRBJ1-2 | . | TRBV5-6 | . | TGTGCCAGCAGCTTGAAGTTCGGGAGCAACTATGGCTACACCTTC | CASSLKFGSNYGYTF
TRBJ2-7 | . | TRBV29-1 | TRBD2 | TGCAGCGTTGAACTTTTGACTAGCGGGAGGGCCGGGTACGAGCAGTACTTC | CSVELLTSGRAGYEQYF
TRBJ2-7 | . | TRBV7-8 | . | TGTGCCAGCAGCTTAGACAGGGCGGTGTACGAGCAGTACTTC | CASSLDRAVYEQYF
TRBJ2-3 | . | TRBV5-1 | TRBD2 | TGCGCCAGCAGCTTGTCCGCTAGCGGGAGTCTGACAGATACGCAGTATTTT | CASSLSASGSLTDTQYF
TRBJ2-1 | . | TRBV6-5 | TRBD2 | TGTGCCAGCAGTCTGCGACTAGCGGGGGATGGTGAGCAGTTCTTC | CASSLRLAGDGEQFF
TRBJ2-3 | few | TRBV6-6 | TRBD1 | TGTGCCAGCAGTTACGAGACAGGGAAAACAGATACGCAGTATTTT | CASSYETGKTDTQYF
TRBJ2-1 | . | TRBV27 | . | TGTGCCAGCAGCCTGACAGGGAGGAGGGAGCAGTTCTTC | CASSLTGRREQFF